Following are 24 T cell receptor beta chains from one sample sequenced in a study of CD8 T cells in Susac syndrome. RNA, at about 0.5 to 1 ug, was reverse transcribed with random hexamers. TCRdb processed the immunoSEQ multiplex PCR reads anew with MiXCR; each CDR3 protein has one entry. The repertoire consists of roughly 200,000 distinct CDR3 sequences, with more than 90% occurring once and the leading ten covering 0.093%. What was sequenced was CD4+ T cells from PBMCs. Source of these receptors: a human donor with multiple sclerosis.

The chain combines TRBV4-1 with TRBJ1-2, with 10 bases that match TRBD1. There are 15 residues in the CDR3. Germline-derived CDR1 and CDR2 are MGHRA and YSYEKL. The V and J ends lost 3 bases and 6 bases, in that order; junction bases with no gene match: 7. CDR3 sequence reads: CASSHPAGTGDGYTF. The CDR3 DNA is TGCGCCAGCAGCCACCCCGCCGGGACAGGGGATGGCTACACCTTC.

The chain uses TRBV20-1 and TRBJ1-1, with 7 bases identical to TRBD1. This CDR3 region has 14 residues. Germline CDR1 reads DFQATT; CDR2 reads SNEGSKA (reference sequence). V shed 5 bases and J 2 bases; nucleotides not matched to a gene: 8. CDR3 DNA sequence: TGCAGTGCTCGACAGGGTATGGGAAACACTGAAGCTTTCTTT. Its translation: CSARQGMGNTEAFF.

This chain links TRBV12-5 with TRBJ2-7; D is possibly TRBD2 (6 bases). Per the germline V gene, CDR1 is LGHNT and CDR2 is FRNRAP. The V gene lost 6 bases and the J gene lost 9 bases, with 24 bases spanning the gap. This CDR3 is built from 15 residues. CDR3 in amino acids: CASGLRLGPSALQYF. In nucleotides, the CDR3 is TGTGCTAGTGGCCTGAGACTAGGCCCTAGCGCGTTGCAGTACTTC.

In its sample, this clonotype was seen once. The rearrangement links TRBV6-4 to TRBJ2-1; D is unresolved. V shed 6 bases and J shed 0 bases, with 9 bases lying between them. CDR1 and CDR2 (germline): MRHNA, SNTAGT. The CDR3 runs 14 residues. The CDR3 bases are TGTGCCAGCAGGAGCGATAGCTCCTACAATGAGCAGTTCTTC. It codes for CASRSDSSYNEQFF.

In this sample, this clonotype turned up once. The rearrangement joins TRBV7-3 to TRBJ2-7, with D unresolved. CDR1 is SGHTA, CDR2 FQGTGA, per germline. CDR3 length equals 11 residues. V shed 8 bases and J shed 5 bases, with 10 bases lying between them. The chain's CDR3 is CASRSFDEQYF. The CDR3 coding sequence is TGTGCCAGCCGGTCTTTCGACGAGCAGTACTTC.

This clonotype appeared once. The rearrangement links TRBV29-1 to TRBJ1-2; unclear D gene. The V end lost 3 bases, the J end lost 2 bases, and 7 bases lay between the germline ends. Germline assignment: CDR1 SQVTM and CDR2 ANQGSEA. CDR3 length: 12 residues. CDR3 coding DNA: TGCAGCGTTGAGCGACGGAACTATGGCTACACCTTC. It yields the protein CSVERRNYGYTF. Full variable domain (remainder filled in from reference TRBV29-1 and TRBJ1-2): SAVISQKPSRDICQRGTSLTIQCQVDSQVTMMFWYRQQPGQSLTLIATANQGSEATYESGFVIDKFPISRPNLTFSTLTVSNMSPEDSSIYLCSVERRNYGYTFGSGTRLTVV.

This chain uses TRBV12-3 or TRBV12-4 with TRBJ2-1; D not resolved. The CDR3 is 15 residues long. Deletions cut 5 bases from V and 6 bases from J, with 17 bases between. The CDR3 coding sequence is TGTGCCAGCAGTACTGCCCGTAGCCCCCTCAATGAGCAGTTCTTC. It yields the protein CASSTARSPLNEQFF.

This chain connects TRBV20-1 to TRBJ2-3; TRBD2 agrees at 9 bases. Per the germline V gene, CDR1 is DFQATT and CDR2 is SNEGSKA (reference sequence). The CDR3 spans 12 residues. V lost 6 bases and J lost 6; bases outside the gene matches: 4. The CDR3 reads CSAATSGDTQYF. The CDR3 coding sequence is TGCAGTGCAGCGACTAGCGGTGATACGCAGTATTTT.

The chain couples TRBV20-1 to TRBJ2-4, with D possibly being TRBD1 (6 bases). The V gene lost 4 bases and the J gene lost 3 bases, with 16 bases spanning the gap. Germline CDR1 DFQATT, CDR2 SNEGSKA (reference sequence). The CDR3 length is 15 residues. This CDR3 is CSAKEQGAVKNIQYF. The CDR3 bases are TGCAGTGCTAAAGAACAGGGTGCGGTCAAAAACATTCAGTACTTC.

The V gene is TRBV30, the J gene TRBJ2-7, with D perhaps being TRBD1 or TRBD2 (5 bases each). V lost 4 bases, J lost 6 bases, and 13 bases lay in between. Germline loops: CDR1 GTSNPN, CDR2 SVGIG (reference sequence). The CDR3 runs 12 residues. The CDR3 region has the DNA TGTGCCTGGACACGGGACGTCGGCGAGCAGTACTTC. Encoded protein: CAWTRDVGEQYF.

The chain carries TRBV5-4 and TRBJ2-7; the match to TRBD2 covers 8 bases. This CDR3 comprises 14 residues. V trimming: 3 bases; J trimming: 5 bases; junction bases outside the gene matches: 7. Germline CDR1 SGHNT, CDR2 YYREEE (reference sequence). The DNA for the CDR3 is TGTGCCAGCAGCTGGAGGGGACTAGTGGACGAGCAGTACTTC. Translation: CASSWRGLVDEQYF. Complete variable domain (other parts from reference TRBV5-4 and TRBJ2-7): ETGVTQSPTHLIKTRGQQVTLRCSSQSGHNTVSWYQQALGQGPQFIFQYYREEENGRGNFPPRFSGLQFPNYSSELNVNALELDDSALYLCASSWRGLVDEQYFGPGTRLTVT.

The rearrangement links TRBV6-1 to TRBJ1-6; TRBD1 agrees at 11 bases. The CDR3 is 17 amino acids. Germline V gene sequence: CDR1 MNHNS, CDR2 SASEGT. The ends lost 7 bases at V and 4 bases at J; junction bases unmatched: 9. For the CDR3, the DNA is TGTGCCAGCACACGGGACAGGGGGAATCCGTATAATTCACCCCTCCACTTT. It codes for CASTRDRGNPYNSPLHF.

DNA for the CDR3: TGTGCCAGCAGTACACTCGGACAGGGTGATTCACCCCTCCACTTT. This gives the protein CASSTLGQGDSPLHF. The chain recombines TRBV25-1 with TRBJ1-6; 8 bases align to TRBD1. J was trimmed by 8 bases and V by 5 bases; bases with no gene match: 8. Germline CDR1 is MGHDK and CDR2 is SYGVNS. CDR3 length equals 15 residues. The complete variable domain, with remaining parts taken from reference TRBV25-1 and TRBJ1-6, reads EADIYQTPRYLVIGTGKKITLECSQTMGHDKMYWYQQDPGMELHLIHYSYGVNSTEKGDLSSESTVSRIRTEHFPLTLESARPSHTSQYLCASSTLGQGDSPLHFGNGTRLTVT.

This chain links TRBV5-1 with TRBJ1-1; D possibly corresponds to TRBD1 (6 bases). Germline V gene lookup returns CDR1 SGHRS and CDR2 YFSETQ. This CDR3 has 13 amino acids. The ends were cut back, 7 bases at V and 7 bases at J, with 17 bases in the middle. The CDR3: CASGRTEGVEAFF. The CDR3 DNA is TGCGCCAGCGGCCGGACAGAGGGAGTTGAAGCTTTCTTT.

The rearrangement uses TRBV20-1 and TRBJ2-5, with D possibly called TRBD1 or TRBD2 (6 bases each). Germline V gene lookup returns CDR1 DFQATT and CDR2 SNEGSKA (reference sequence). The CDR3 covers 12 residues. V was pared by 5 bases and J by 12 bases, with 19 bases between. The CDR3 DNA reads TGCAGTGCTCGGTACCGATCGGGGGCCGAGTACTTC. Encoded protein: CSARYRSGAEYF.

V and J are TRBV15 and TRBJ2-3, with 8 bases that match TRBD1. V shed 2 bases and J 3 bases; nucleotides not matched to a gene: 7. This CDR3 is built from 16 residues. The germline gives CDR1 LNHNV, CDR2 YYDKDF (reference sequence). The CDR3 loop is CATSRQPGGGTDTQYF. The CDR3 DNA reads as TGTGCCACCAGCAGACAACCAGGGGGCGGGACAGATACGCAGTATTTT.

The rearrangement uses TRBV20-1 and TRBJ1-1, with unresolved D. The ends were cut back, 4 bases at V and 1 base at J, with 10 bases in the middle. Looked up from germline, CDR1 is DFQATT and CDR2 is SNEGSKA (reference sequence). CDR3 size: 13 residues. For the CDR3, the DNA is TGCAGTGCTAAAAGCGCAGGGAACACTGAAGCTTTCTTT. This encodes CSAKSAGNTEAFF.

Regarding this clonotype: A read error may account for a junction end that differs from germline. This chain uses TRBV7-7 with TRBJ2-1, with TRBD2 identical over 8 bases. This CDR3 is built from 16 residues. Per the germline V gene, CDR1 is SSHAT and CDR2 is FNYEAQ (reference sequence). CDR3: CASSLAPGGPYNEQFF. CDR3 DNA: TGTGCTAGCAGCTTAGCACCGGGGGGGCCCTACAATGAGCAGTTCTTC.

The rearrangement links TRBV2 to TRBJ2-5; D gene unclear. The ends were cut back, 11 bases at V and 0 bases at J, with 13 bases in the middle. The CDR3 runs 13 residues. The germline V gene encodes CDR1 SNHLY and CDR2 FYNNEI. CDR3 region: CASHISYQETQYF. DNA of the CDR3: TGTGCCTCCCACATCTCGTACCAAGAGACCCAGTACTTC.

The chain uses TRBV27 and TRBJ2-7; 7 bases line up with TRBD1. V trimming: 4 bases; J trimming: 6 bases; junction bases outside the gene matches: 6. The CDR3 sequence is 13 residues long. Germline-derived CDR1 and CDR2 are MNHEY and SMNVEV (reference sequence). The CDR3 reads CASSSTSGGEQYF. The CDR3 DNA reads TGTGCCAGCAGTTCTACTTCAGGGGGCGAGCAGTACTTC.

In its sample, this clonotype was seen once. This sequence joins TRBV9 and TRBJ1-1, with 10 bases aligning to TRBD1. The length of the CDR3 is 16 residues. V trimming: 4 bases; J trimming: 5 bases; junction bases outside the gene matches: 11. CDR1 SGDLS and CDR2 YYNGEE come from the germline V gene. Written as DNA, the CDR3 is TGTGCCAGCAGCCTCGGGGGGGACAGGGGAATGACTGAAGCTTTCTTT. It specifies CASSLGGDRGMTEAFF.

This clonotype was detected only a few times. V is TRBV9 and J is TRBJ2-7; 11 positions match TRBD2. This CDR3 comprises 15 residues. Germline V gene data show CDR1 as SGDLS and CDR2 as YYNGEE. The V and J ends lost 4 bases and 5 bases, in that order; junction bases with no gene match: 8. The CDR3 nucleotides read TGTGCCAGCAGCCTTGGGACTAGCGGCCGGGACGAGCAGTACTTC. Its protein is CASSLGTSGRDEQYF. The entire variable domain, with the rest obtained from reference TRBV9 and TRBJ2-7, is as follows: DSGVTQTPKHLITATGQRVTLRCSPRSGDLSVYWYQQSLDQGLQFLIQYYNGEERAKGNILERFSAQQFPDLHSELNLSSLELGDSALYFCASSLGTSGRDEQYFGPGTRLTVT.

The chain combines TRBV30 with TRBJ2-1; 8 bases match TRBD2. This CDR3 spans 15 amino acids. Germline CDR1 and CDR2: GTSNPN and SVGIG (reference sequence). J was trimmed by 1 base and V by 4 bases; bases with no gene match: 6. The CDR3 sequence: CAWTRLAGSYNEQFF. The CDR3 DNA is TGTGCCTGGACGCGTCTAGCGGGTTCCTACAATGAGCAGTTCTTC.

The chain has TRBV11-1 and TRBJ2-6, with D perhaps matching TRBD1 or TRBD2 (7 bases each). CDR3 length: 20 residues. V lost 5 bases to trimming and J lost 3 bases, with 26 bases between them. Germline CDR1 is SGHAT and CDR2 is FQDESV (reference sequence). CDR3 coding DNA: TGTGCCAGCAGCCTCAGAGGGAGGGGGCGCGAAGTTGGTGGGGCCAACGTCCTGACTTTC. Translating gives CASSLRGRGREVGGANVLTF.